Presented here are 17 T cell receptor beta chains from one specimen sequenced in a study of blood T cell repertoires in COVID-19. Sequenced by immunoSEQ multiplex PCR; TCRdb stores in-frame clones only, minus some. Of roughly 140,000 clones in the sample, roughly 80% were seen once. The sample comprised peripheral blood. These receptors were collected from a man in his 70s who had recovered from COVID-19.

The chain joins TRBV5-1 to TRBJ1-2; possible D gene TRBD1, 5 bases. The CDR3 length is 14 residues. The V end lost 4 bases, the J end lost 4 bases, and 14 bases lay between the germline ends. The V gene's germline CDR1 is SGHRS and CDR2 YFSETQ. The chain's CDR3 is CASSPRGVGYGYTF. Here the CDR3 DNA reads TGCGCCAGCAGCCCCCGGGGGGTCGGCTATGGCTACACCTTC.

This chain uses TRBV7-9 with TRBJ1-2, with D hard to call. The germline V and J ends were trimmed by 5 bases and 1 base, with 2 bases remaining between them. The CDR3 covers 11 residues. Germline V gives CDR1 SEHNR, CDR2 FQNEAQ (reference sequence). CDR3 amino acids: CASSHNYGYTF. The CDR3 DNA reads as TGTGCCAGCAGCCATAACTATGGCTACACCTTC.

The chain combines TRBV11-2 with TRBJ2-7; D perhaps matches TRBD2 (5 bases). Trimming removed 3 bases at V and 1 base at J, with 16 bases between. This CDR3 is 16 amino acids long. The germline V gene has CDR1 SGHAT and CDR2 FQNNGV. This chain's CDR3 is CASSLVPSGTSYEQYF. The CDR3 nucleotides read TGTGCCAGCAGCTTGGTCCCAAGCGGAACATCCTACGAGCAGTACTTC.

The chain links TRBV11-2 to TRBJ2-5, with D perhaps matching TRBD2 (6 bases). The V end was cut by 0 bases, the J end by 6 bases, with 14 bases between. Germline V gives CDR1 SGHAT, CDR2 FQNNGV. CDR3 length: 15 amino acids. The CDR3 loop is CASSLDAGSQKTQYF. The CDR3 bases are TGTGCCAGCAGCTTAGATGCGGGAAGCCAGAAGACCCAGTACTTC. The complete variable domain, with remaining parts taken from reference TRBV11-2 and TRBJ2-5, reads EAGVAQSPRYKIIEKRQSVAFWCNPISGHATLYWYQQILGQGPKLLIQFQNNGVVDDSQLPKDRFSAERLKGVDSTLKIQPAKLEDSAVYLCASSLDAGSQKTQYFGPGTRLLVL.

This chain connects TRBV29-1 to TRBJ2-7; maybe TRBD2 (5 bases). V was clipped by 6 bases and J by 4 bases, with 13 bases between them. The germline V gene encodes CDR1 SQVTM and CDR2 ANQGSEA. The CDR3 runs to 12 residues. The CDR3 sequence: CSVRDYSYEQYF. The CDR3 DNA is TGCAGCGTCAGAGACTACTCTTACGAGCAGTACTTC.

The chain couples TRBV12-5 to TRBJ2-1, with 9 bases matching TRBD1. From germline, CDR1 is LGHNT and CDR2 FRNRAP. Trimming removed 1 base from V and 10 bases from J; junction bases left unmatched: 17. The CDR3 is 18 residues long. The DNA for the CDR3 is TGTGCTAGTGGTTTGGATCCCTGGACACGGGACAGGGTAGACGAGCAGTTCTTC. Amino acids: CASGLDPWTRDRVDEQFF.

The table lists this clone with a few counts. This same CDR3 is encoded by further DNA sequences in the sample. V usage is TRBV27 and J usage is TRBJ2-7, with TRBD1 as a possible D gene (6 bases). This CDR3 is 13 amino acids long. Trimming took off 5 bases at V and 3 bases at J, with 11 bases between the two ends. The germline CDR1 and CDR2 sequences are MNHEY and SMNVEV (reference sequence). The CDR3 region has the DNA TGTGCCAGCAGTCTTGGACAGAACTACGAGCAGTACTTC. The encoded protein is CASSLGQNYEQYF.

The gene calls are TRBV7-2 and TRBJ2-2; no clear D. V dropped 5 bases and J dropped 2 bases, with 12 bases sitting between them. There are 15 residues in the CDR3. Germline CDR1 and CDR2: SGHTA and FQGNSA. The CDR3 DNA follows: TGTGCCAGCAGCCTTCCCCCTAGTAACACCGGGGAGCTGTTTTTT. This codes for CASSLPPSNTGELFF. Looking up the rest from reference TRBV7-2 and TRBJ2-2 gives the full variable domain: GAGVSQSPSNKVTEKGKDVELRCDPISGHTALYWYRQSLGQGLEFLIYFQGNSAPDKSGLPSDRFSAERTGGSVSTLTIQRTQQEDSAVYLCASSLPPSNTGELFFGEGSRLTVL.

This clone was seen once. This CDR3 is CASSSRTAEGGNTIYF. CDR3 coding DNA: TGTGCCAGCAGCTCACGGACAGCGGAAGGAGGAAACACCATATATTTT. V is TRBV11-2 and J is TRBJ1-3; possibly TRBD1 for D (6 bases). The ends were cut back, 4 bases at V and 4 bases at J, with 17 bases in the middle. Looked up from germline, CDR1 is SGHAT and CDR2 is FQNNGV. CDR3 length: 16 residues.

This CDR3 is CASSLGTGGGYNEQFF. The CDR3 nucleotides are TGCGCCAGCAGTCTAGGGACAGGGGGCGGCTACAATGAGCAGTTCTTC. The chain employs TRBV4-1 and TRBJ2-1; 12 nucleotides match TRBD1. Germline CDR1 and CDR2: MGHRA and YSYEKL. V dropped 6 bases and J dropped 3; count of bases not matched to a gene: 6. The CDR3 covers 16 residues.

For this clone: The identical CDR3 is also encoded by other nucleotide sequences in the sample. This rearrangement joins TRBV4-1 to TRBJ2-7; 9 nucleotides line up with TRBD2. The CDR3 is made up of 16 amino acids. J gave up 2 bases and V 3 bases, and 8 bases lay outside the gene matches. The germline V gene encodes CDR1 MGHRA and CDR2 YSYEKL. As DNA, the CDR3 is TGCGCCAGCAGCCAGGGGGTTGGCGGGAGGGCCTACGAGCAGTACTTC. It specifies CASSQGVGGRAYEQYF.

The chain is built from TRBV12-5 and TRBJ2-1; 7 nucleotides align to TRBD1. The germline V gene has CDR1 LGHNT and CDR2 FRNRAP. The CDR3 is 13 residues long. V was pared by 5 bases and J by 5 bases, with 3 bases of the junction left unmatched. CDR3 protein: CASGGTVNNEQFF. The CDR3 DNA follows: TGTGCTAGTGGTGGGACAGTGAACAATGAGCAGTTCTTC.

This CDR3 reads CASSFSTYSYNEQFF. Here the CDR3 DNA reads TGTGCCAGCAGCTTTAGTACTTACTCCTACAATGAGCAGTTCTTC. The chain has TRBV5-4 and TRBJ2-1; unclear D gene. Germline loops: CDR1 SGHNT, CDR2 YYREEE (reference sequence). Deletions cut 2 bases from V and 0 bases from J, with 9 bases between. The CDR3 extends over 15 amino acids.

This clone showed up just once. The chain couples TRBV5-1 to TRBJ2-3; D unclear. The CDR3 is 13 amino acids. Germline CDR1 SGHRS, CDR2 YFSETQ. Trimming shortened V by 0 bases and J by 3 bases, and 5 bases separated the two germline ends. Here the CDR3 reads CASSLGETDTQYF. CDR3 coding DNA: TGCGCCAGCAGCTTGGGCGAAACAGATACGCAGTATTTT.

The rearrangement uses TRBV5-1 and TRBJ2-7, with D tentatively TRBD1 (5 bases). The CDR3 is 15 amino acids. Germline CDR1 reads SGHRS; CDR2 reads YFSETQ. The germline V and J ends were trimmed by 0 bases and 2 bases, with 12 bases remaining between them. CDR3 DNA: TGCGCCAGCAGCTTGGGACAGCCTCAAACCTACGAGCAGTACTTC. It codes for CASSLGQPQTYEQYF.

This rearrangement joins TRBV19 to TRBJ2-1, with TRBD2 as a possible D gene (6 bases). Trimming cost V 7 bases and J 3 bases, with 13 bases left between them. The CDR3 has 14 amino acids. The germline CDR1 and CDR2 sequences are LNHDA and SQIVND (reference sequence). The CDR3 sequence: CASTPGLHYNEQFF. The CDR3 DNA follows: TGTGCCAGTACACCGGGACTGCACTACAATGAGCAGTTCTTC. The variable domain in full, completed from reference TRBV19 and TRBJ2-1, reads DGGITQSPKYLFRKEGQNVTLSCEQNLNHDAMYWYRQDPGQGLRLIYYSQIVNDFQKGDIAEGYSVSREKKESFPLTVTSAQKNPTAFYLCASTPGLHYNEQFFGPGTRLTVL.

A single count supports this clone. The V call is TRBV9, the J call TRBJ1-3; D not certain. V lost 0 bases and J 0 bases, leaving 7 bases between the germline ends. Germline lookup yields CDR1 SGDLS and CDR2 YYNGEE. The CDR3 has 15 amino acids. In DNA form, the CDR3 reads TGTGCCAGCAGCGTAGACGGTGCCTCTGGAAACACCATATATTTT. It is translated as CASSVDGASGNTIYF.